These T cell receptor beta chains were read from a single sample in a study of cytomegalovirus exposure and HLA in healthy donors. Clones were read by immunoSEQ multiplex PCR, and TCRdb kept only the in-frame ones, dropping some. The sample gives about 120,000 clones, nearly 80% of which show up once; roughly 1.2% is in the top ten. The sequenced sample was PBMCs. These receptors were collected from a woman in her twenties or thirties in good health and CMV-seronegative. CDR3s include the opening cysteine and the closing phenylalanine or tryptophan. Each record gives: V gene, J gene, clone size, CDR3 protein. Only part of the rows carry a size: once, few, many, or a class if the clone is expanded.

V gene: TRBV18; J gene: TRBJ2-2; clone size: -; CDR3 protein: CASSPRQGAGELFF
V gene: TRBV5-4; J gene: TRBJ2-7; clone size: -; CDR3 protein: CASSPGLAGRNYEQYF
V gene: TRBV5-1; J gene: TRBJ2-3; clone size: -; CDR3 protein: CASRALDTDTQYF
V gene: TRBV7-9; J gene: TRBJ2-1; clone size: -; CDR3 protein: CASSFTQGDEQFF
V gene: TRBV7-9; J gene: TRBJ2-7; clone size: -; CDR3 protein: CASSPNLLERQYF
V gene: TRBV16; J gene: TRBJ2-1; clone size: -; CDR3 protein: CASSQYRSYNEQFF
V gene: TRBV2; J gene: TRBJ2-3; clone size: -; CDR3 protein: CASSVWASGSVDTQYF
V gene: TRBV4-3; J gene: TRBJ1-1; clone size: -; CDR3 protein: CASSQEGAGNTEAFF
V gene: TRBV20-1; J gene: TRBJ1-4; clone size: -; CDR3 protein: CSAPHRVQLFF
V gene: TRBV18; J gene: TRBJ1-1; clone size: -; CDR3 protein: CASSPESQNTEAFF
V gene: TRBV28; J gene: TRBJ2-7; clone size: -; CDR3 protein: CASRPRQGAYYEQYF
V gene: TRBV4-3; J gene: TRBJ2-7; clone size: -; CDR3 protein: CASSQDRSSGSLNEQYF
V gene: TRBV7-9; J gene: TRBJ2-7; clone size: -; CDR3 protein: CASSLEASSGRYEQYF
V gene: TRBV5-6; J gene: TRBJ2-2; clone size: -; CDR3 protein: CASSPRGRSNTGELFF
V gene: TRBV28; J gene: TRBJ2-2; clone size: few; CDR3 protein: CASTITGENTGELFF
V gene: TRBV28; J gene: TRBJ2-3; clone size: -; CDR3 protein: CASSFPGSLTDTQYF
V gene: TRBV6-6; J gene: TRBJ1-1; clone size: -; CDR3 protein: CASRYRGTEAFF
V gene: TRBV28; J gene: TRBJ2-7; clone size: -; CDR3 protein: CASSDGTGRYGAQAYEQYF
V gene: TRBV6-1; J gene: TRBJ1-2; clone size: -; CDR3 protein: CASSEADSANYGYTF
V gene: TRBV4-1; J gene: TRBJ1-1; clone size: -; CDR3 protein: CASSQDWEDTEAFF
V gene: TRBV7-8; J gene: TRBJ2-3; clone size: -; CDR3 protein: CASRPPGLSTDTQYF
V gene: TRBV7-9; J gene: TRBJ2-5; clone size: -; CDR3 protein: CATTGQETQYF
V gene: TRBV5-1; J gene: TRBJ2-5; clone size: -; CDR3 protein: CASSLARGETQYF
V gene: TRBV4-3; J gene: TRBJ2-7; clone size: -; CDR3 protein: CASSQDTGAYSYEQYF
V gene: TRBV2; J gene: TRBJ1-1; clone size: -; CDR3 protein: CASSTPNHRGQGDGTEAFF
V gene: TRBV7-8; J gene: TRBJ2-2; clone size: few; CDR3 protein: CASSLDRGDTGELFF
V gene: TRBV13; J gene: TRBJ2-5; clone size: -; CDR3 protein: CASSSADRGGETQYF
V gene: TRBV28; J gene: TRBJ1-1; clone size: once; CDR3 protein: CASSFIRGVTEAFF
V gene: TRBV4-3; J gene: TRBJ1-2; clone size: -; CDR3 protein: CASSQDSAFQNPDGYTF
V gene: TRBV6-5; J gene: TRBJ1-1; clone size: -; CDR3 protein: CASSYSSVNTEAFF
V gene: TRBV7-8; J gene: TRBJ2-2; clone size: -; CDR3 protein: CASSPSGLYTGELFF
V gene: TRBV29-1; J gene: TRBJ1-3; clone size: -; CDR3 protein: CSVEGLPGNTIYF
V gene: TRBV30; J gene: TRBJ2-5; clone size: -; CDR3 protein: CAWSVLAGGETQYF
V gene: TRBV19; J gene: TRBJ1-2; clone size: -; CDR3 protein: CASSTRVGQGAFLFYGYTF
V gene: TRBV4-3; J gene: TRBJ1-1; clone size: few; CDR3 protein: CASSLTGFTEAFF
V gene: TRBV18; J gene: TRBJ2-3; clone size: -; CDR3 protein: CASLPGLGGADTQYF
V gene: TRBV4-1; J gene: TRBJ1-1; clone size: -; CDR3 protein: CASSPSGRVVGNTEAFF
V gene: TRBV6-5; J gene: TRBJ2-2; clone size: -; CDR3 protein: CASSSPGTGELFF
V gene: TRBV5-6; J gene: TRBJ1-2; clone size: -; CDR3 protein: CASSKDSSSGFYGYTF
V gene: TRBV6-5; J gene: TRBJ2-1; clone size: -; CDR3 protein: CASSWGLAGGEQFF
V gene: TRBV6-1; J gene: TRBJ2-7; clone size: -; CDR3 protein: CASRAPGTGAYEQYF
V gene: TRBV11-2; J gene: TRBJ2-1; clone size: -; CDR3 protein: CASRDSNEQFF
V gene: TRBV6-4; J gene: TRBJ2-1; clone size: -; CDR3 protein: CASSVAGGPSAYNEQFF
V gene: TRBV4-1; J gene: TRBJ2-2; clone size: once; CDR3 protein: CASSPLGQGTGELFF
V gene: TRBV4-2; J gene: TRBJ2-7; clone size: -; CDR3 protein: CASSQDGSGTYEQYF
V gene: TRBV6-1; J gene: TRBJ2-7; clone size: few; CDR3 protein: CASMVDSDYEQYF
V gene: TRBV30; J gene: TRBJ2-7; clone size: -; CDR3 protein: CAWGGGGYEQYF
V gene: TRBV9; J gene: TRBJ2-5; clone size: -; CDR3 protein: CASSVATGQSETQYF
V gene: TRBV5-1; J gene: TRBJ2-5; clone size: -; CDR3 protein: CASRFGQNQETQYF
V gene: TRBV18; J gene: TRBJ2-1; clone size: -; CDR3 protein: CASSTGGDEQFF
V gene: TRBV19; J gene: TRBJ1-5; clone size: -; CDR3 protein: CASSIPVRNQPQHF
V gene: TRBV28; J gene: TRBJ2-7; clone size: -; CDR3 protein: CASSTPQGGLSYEQYF
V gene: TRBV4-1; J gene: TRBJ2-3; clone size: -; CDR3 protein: CASSPRGEQTTGADTQYF
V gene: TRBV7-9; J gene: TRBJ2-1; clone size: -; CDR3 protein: CASSMGQYSSYNEQFF
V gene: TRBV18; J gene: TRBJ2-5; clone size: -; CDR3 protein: CASSRFSQETQYF